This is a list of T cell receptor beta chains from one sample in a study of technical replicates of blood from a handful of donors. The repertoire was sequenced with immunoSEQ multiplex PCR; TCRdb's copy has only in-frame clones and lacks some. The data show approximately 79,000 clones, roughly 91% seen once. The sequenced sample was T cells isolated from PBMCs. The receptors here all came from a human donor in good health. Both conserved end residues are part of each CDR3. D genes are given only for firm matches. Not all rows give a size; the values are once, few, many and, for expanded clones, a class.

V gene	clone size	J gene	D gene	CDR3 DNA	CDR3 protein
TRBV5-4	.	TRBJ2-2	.	TGTGCCAGCAGCTTGGGGGGGCTGGCAACCGGGGAGCTGTTTTTT	CASSLGGLATGELFF
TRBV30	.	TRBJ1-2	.	TGTGCCTGGAGTGTTAGTTTTAACTATGGCTACACCTTC	CAWSVSFNYGYTF
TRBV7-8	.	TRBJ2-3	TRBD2	TGTGCCAGCAGCTTATTGGGCGGGGGGAGCACAGATACGCAGTATTTT	CASSLLGGGSTDTQYF
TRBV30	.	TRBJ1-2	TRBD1	TGTGCCTCCGATCAAACAGGGGTCTATGGCTACACCTTC	CASDQTGVYGYTF
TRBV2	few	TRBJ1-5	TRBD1	TGTGCCAGCAGGGGGACAGTAAATAATCAGCCCCAGCATTTT	CASRGTVNNQPQHF
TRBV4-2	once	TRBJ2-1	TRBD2	TGTGCCAGCAGCCAAGGGACTAGCTCCTACAATGAGCAGTTCTTC	CASSQGTSSYNEQFF
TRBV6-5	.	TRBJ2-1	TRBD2	TGTGCCAGCAGTTACTCGTGGGAGGGCCGTTACAATGAGCAGTTCTTC	CASSYSWEGRYNEQFF
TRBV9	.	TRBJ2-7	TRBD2	TGTGCCAGCAGCGGGACTAGCGGGAGGGGGGGCTCCTACGAGCAGTACTTC	CASSGTSGRGGSYEQYF
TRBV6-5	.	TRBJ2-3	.	TGTGCCAGCAGTTACAACAGGGCCGGCACAGATACGCAGTATTTT	CASSYNRAGTDTQYF
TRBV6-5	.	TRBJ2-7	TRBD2	TGTGCCAGCAGCCGTACTAGCGGGAGGCGCGAGCAGTACTTC	CASSRTSGRREQYF
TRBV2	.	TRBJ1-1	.	TGTGCCAGCAGCCGAATCTCAGCCAGGGTTAACACTGAAGCTTTCTTT	CASSRISARVNTEAFF